The clone carrying this TCR beta chain turned up a few times. Antigen: not known. This sample stems from a study of T cells in Graves' hyperthyroidism and ophthalmopathy. The study, taken as a whole, reports: Ophthalmopathy cases were set apart from stable hyperthyroidism by a 13 V-J model. Within blood appeared most thyroid clonotypes that had expanded above 0.001. The model anticipated ophthalmopathy a median 6.5 months pre-onset.

The CDR3 regions of TCR beta were amplified from RNA transcripts. When the TCR CDR3 underwent first-round RT-PCR, the HTBI primer set was used. MiXCR, applied by TCRdb to the multiplex PCR reads, yields one record per CDR3 protein. Among around 570,000 distinct CDR3 sequences listed, about 20% were seen once. The CDR3 loop spans 14 amino acids. Germline CDR1 reads SGHDT; CDR2 reads YYEEEE. The V end lost 3 bases, the J end lost 0 bases, and 10 bases lay between the germline ends. Pregnant or lactating patients were excluded, as were those with uncontrolled infection or other autoimmune disease. Sequencing was performed on blood. This receptor was obtained from a man aged 35 to 55 with Graves' ophthalmopathy. The rearrangement joins TRBV5-6 to TRBJ2-7; D remains ambiguous. CDR3 amino acids: CASSSGLRSYEQYF. In DNA form, the CDR3 reads TGTGCCAGCAGCTCGGGTCTTCGCTCCTACGAGCAGTACTTC.